This entry lists 7 T cell receptor beta chains sequenced from one sample in a study of blood T cell repertoires in COVID-19. The method was immunoSEQ multiplex PCR; TCRdb's version includes in-frame clones alone and lacks a portion of them. In the table there are 180,000 or so clones, approximately 86% of which are singletons. Sequencing input: peripheral blood. The receptors derive from a woman at least 80 years old with acute or convalescent COVID-19.

This sequence joins TRBV6-6 and TRBJ1-5, with a tentative D call TRBD1 (6 bases). CDR1 is MNHNY, CDR2 SVGAGI, per germline (reference sequence). The CDR3 is 13 amino acids. Deletions cut 8 bases from V and 3 bases from J, with 11 bases between. For the CDR3, the DNA is TGTGCCAGCGCACGGACAGACAATCAGCCCCAGCATTTT. It specifies CASARTDNQPQHF.

This clone was seen a single time. V is TRBV3-1 (or the pseudogene TRBV3-2) and J is TRBJ2-2, with a tentative D call TRBD1 (6 bases). Germline CDR1 LGHDT, CDR2 YNNKEL (reference sequence). The CDR3 has 14 residues. The V end lost 3 bases, the J end lost 6 bases, and 11 bases lay between the germline ends. CDR3 amino acids: CASSQAQGPGELFF. In nucleotides, the CDR3 is TGTGCCAGCAGCCAGGCACAGGGCCCCGGGGAGCTGTTTTTT.

The rearrangement links TRBV7-9 to TRBJ2-1, with 9 bases matching TRBD1. The CDR3 loop spans 14 amino acids. After removal of 5 bases from V and 10 bases from J, the junction contained 9 bases not matched to a gene. Germline V gives CDR1 SEHNR, CDR2 FQNEAQ (reference sequence). The CDR3 is CASSLGTGTHEQFF. The CDR3 bases are TGTGCCAGCAGCCTCGGGACAGGGACTCACGAGCAGTTCTTC.

CDR3 coding DNA: TGTGCCAGCAGCTTCACAGGGGGCTTGGGCTATGGCTACACCTTC. Its protein product is CASSFTGGLGYGYTF. The V gene is TRBV7-9, the J gene TRBJ1-2; TRBD1 aligns across 9 bases. V was clipped by 3 bases and J by 4 bases; unmatched bases: 6. This CDR3 has 15 amino acids. The germline gives CDR1 SEHNR, CDR2 FQNEAQ (reference sequence).

The CDR3 sequence is CASSPGTSGYEQYF. The CDR3 DNA is TGTGCCAGCAGTCCCGGGACTAGCGGGTACGAGCAGTACTTC. The genes are TRBV11-1 and TRBJ2-7, with TRBD2 identical over 12 bases. This CDR3 contains 14 residues. Looked up from germline, CDR1 is SGHAT and CDR2 is FQDESV (reference sequence). Trimming took 6 bases from V and 4 from J; bases not matched to a gene: 4.

The chain is built from TRBV7-2 and TRBJ1-3; 10 bases fit TRBD1. This CDR3 contains 16 residues. Germline-derived CDR1 and CDR2 are SGHTA and FQGNSA. J gave up 2 bases and V 5 bases, and 6 bases lay outside the gene matches. CDR3: CASSITGTGAGNTIYF. CDR3 bases: TGTGCCAGCAGCATTACCGGGACAGGGGCTGGAAACACCATATATTTT.

The V gene is TRBV10-3, the J gene TRBJ1-3, with 7 bases aligning to TRBD1. This CDR3 has 14 amino acids. V lost 6 bases, J lost 3 bases, and 5 bases stayed unmatched. Germline CDR1 ENHRY, CDR2 SYGVKD. CDR3 sequence (DNA): TGTGCCATCAGCCAGACAGGGAATGGAAACACCATATATTTT. It is translated as CAISQTGNGNTIYF.